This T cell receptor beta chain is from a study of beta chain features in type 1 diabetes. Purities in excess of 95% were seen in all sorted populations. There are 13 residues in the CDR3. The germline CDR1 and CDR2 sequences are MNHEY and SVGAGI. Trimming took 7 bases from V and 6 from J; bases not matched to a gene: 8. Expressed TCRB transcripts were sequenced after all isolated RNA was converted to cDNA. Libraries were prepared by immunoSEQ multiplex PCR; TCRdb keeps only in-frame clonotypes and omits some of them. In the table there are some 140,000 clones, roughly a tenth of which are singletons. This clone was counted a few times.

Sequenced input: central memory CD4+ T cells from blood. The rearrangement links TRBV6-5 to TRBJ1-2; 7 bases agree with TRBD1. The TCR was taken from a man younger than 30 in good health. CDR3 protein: CASTLDRENGYTF. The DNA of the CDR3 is TGTGCCAGCACCCTAGACAGGGAGAATGGCTACACCTTC.